This TCR beta chain was sequenced during a study of OX40 agonist ivuxolimab in advanced cancers. Study context: Patients undergoing dose escalation presented with hepatocellular carcinoma, melanoma, renal cell or head and neck cancer. Three partial responders included one hepatocellular carcinoma patient and two cutaneous melanoma patients.

General observations from the study: Nonresponders included some who also had low normalized T-cell clonal expansion. Averaging showed that CD8+ T cells had more expanded clones than CD4+ did.

Between the trimmed V and J ends, which lost 0 bases and 3 bases, there was a span of 5 bases. There are 13 residues in the CDR3. Germline CDR1 and CDR2: SEHNR and FQNEAQ (reference sequence). On this clone: The antigen remains undetermined.

Profiled with immunoSEQ multiplex PCR; TCRdb holds only in-frame clones, not every one. This sample has about 94,000 clones, with over 75% found just once. The sample here was CD4+ or CD8+ T cells sorted from blood, taken in a trial of the OX40 agonist ivuxolimab. The chain links TRBV7-9 to TRBJ1-2; D uncertain. The sequence was collected from an adult with an advanced solid tumor such as melanoma, head and neck, liver or kidney cancer. CDR3 in DNA: TGTGCCAGCAGCTTAGCGCGTGACTATGGCTACACCTTC. Translated: CASSLARDYGYTF.